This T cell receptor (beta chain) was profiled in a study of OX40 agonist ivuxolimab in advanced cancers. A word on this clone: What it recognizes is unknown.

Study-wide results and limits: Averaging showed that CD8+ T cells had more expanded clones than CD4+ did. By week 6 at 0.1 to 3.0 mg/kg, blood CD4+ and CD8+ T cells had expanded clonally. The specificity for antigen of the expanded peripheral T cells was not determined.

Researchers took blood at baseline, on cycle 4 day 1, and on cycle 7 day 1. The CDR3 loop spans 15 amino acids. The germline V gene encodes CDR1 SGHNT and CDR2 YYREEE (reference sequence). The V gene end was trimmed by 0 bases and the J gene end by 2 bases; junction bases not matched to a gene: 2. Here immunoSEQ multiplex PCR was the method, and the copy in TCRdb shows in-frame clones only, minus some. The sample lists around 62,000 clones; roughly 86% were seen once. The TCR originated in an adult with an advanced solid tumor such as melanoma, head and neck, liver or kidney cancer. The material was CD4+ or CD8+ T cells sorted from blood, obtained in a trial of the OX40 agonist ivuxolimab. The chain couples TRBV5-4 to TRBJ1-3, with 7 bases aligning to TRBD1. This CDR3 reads CASSLGQGAGNTIYF. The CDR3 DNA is TGTGCCAGCAGCTTGGGGCAGGGGGCTGGAAACACCATATATTTT.